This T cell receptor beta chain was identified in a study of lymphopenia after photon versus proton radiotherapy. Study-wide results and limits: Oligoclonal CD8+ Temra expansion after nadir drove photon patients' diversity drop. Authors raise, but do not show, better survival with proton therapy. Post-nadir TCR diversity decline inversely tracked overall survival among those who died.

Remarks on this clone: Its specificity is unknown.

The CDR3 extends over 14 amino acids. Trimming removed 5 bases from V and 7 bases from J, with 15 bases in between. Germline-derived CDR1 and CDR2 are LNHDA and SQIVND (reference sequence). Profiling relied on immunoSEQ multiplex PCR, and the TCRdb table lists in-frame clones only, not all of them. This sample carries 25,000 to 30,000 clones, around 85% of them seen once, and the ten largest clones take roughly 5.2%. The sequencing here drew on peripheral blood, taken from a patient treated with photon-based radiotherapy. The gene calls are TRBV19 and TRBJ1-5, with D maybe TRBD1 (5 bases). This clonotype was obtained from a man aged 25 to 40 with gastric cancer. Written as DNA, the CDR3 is TGTGCCAGTAGTGATGGGCAGGGCGGCCAGCCCCAGCATTTT. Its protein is CASSDGQGGQPQHF.